These 30 T cell receptor beta chains were sequenced from one sample in a study of Ad26.COV2.S vaccination and SARS-CoV-2 variants. Data came from immunoSEQ multiplex PCR; TCRdb stores just in-frame clones and leaves some out. The sample records about 420,000 clones, 85% to 90% being singletons. The sample's treatment: about 20 received Ad26.COV2.S at low or high dose, single or two shots; 5 received placebo; per-sample allocation not given. Material that was analyzed had been drawn on day 63 after the first vaccine or placebo injection. Specimen: peripheral blood, collected in a trial of Ad26.COV2.S vaccine versus placebo. These receptors came from a person aged 18-60 years who received the Ad26.COV2.S COVID-19 vaccine or a placebo.

The V call is TRBV9, the J call TRBJ1-6; D ambiguous. Germline CDR1 is SGDLS and CDR2 is YYNGEE. The V and J ends lost 0 bases and 0 bases respectively, with 7 bases between them. The CDR3 totals 16 residues. CDR3 DNA sequence: TGTGCCAGCAGCGTAGTCCCGAGCTCCTATAATTCACCCCTCCACTTT. This translates into CASSVVPSSYNSPLHF.

The rearrangement links TRBV7-9 to TRBJ1-2, with a possible D match to TRBD1 (5 bases). The V gene's germline CDR1 is SEHNR and CDR2 FQNEAQ (reference sequence). The CDR3 spans 12 residues. Trimming shortened V by 6 bases and J by 5 bases, and 10 bases separated the two germline ends. CDR3 in amino acids: CASRPGPYGYTF. The CDR3 DNA reads TGTGCCAGCAGACCGGGACCGTATGGCTACACCTTC.

Comments on this clone: The conserved phenylalanine or tryptophan is not found at the CDR3 terminus, so this likely reflects a read error. The limits of the CDR3 on the DNA are not certain, so only TCRdb's listed CDR3 is given. The genes are TRBV12-3 or TRBV12-4 and TRBJ1-2. The CDR3 totals 11 residues, both ends included. CDR3 protein: CASSLRDRQTS.

This chain uses TRBV3-1 (or the pseudogene TRBV3-2) with TRBJ2-2, with TRBD1 matching over 7 bases. Trimming at V came to 2 bases and at J to 4 bases, leaving 7 bases not matched to a gene. The CDR3 totals 16 residues. CDR1 and CDR2 from the germline V gene are LGHDT and YNNKEL (reference sequence). The CDR3: CASSQFTGEITGELFF. The CDR3 DNA follows: TGTGCCAGCAGCCAATTCACAGGGGAGATCACCGGGGAGCTGTTTTTT.

The gene calls are TRBV11-2 and TRBJ2-3; TRBD1 or TRBD2 may be the D gene (6 bases each). Germline V CDR1 and CDR2: SGHAT, FQNNGV. The CDR3 length is 14 residues. The ends were cut back, 8 bases at V and 0 bases at J, with 12 bases in the middle. The CDR3 is CASGPGASTDTQYF. The CDR3 coding sequence is TGTGCCAGCGGCCCGGGGGCCAGCACAGATACGCAGTATTTT.

The genes are TRBV6-6 and TRBJ2-7; the D is unclear. Germline V gene data show CDR1 as MNHNY and CDR2 as SVGAGI (reference sequence). Trimming left V 0 bases short and J 2 bases short, with 11 bases between. This CDR3 region has 15 residues. The CDR3 bases are TGTGCCAGCAGTTACTCGAGTAGGGCTACCTACGAGCAGTACTTC. This codes for CASSYSSRATYEQYF.

The chain recombines TRBV28 with TRBJ1-1; no reliable D call. This CDR3 comprises 11 residues. Trimming left V 6 bases short and J 7 bases short, with 9 bases between. In germline, CDR1 is MDHEN, CDR2 SYDVKM. This CDR3 reads CASRDWGEAFF. The CDR3 DNA reads as TGTGCCAGCAGGGACTGGGGTGAAGCTTTCTTT.

The chain is built from TRBV9 and TRBJ1-3, with TRBD1 matching over 8 bases. The CDR3 sequence is 17 residues long. The V gene end was trimmed by 4 bases and the J gene end by 0 bases; junction bases not matched to a gene: 9. Germline-derived CDR1 and CDR2 are SGDLS and YYNGEE. For the CDR3, the DNA is TGTGCCAGCAGCTTCCGGGACAGGTTCATCTCTGGAAACACCATATATTTT. Protein sequence: CASSFRDRFISGNTIYF.

The chain couples TRBV6-2 or TRBV6-3 to TRBJ2-7; D is ambiguous. V was trimmed by 2 bases and J by 3 bases, leaving 8 bases between them. Germline CDR1 and CDR2: MNHEY and SVGEGT. This CDR3 spans 13 amino acids. CDR3 sequence (DNA): TGTGCCAGCAGTTACGCGTTCGGCTACGAGCAGTACTTC. It yields the protein CASSYAFGYEQYF.

This rearrangement joins TRBV11-3 to TRBJ2-1; 10 bases are shared with TRBD2. Germline trimming cut 1 base from V and 7 bases from J; bases unmatched to any gene: 4. The CDR3 loop spans 15 amino acids. The germline gives CDR1 SGHNT, CDR2 YENEEA. The CDR3, as DNA: TGTGCCAGCAGCTTAGTGTCTAGCGGGGGTAATGAGCAGTTCTTC. Its protein product is CASSLVSSGGNEQFF.

V gene TRBV30 combines with J gene TRBJ2-5; 12 positions agree with TRBD2. V lost 4 bases to trimming and J lost 5 bases; unmatched junction nucleotides: 5. CDR3 size: 14 residues. The germline V gene encodes CDR1 GTSNPN and CDR2 SVGIG (reference sequence). The CDR3 loop is CAWTSGGAMETQYF. In DNA, the CDR3 is TGTGCCTGGACTAGCGGGGGGGCCATGGAGACCCAGTACTTC.

The chain has TRBV7-2 and TRBJ2-6; D unclear. CDR1 is SGHTA and CDR2 is FQGNSA in the germline V gene. The CDR3 has 15 residues. With 6 bases removed from V and 4 bases from J, the gap between germline ends came to 13 bases. CDR3 residues: CASRPGRGGANVLTF. The CDR3 DNA follows: TGTGCCAGCAGACCCGGACGAGGAGGGGCCAACGTCCTGACTTTC.

The chain combines TRBV27 with TRBJ1-1; D is unresolved. Germline CDR1 MNHEY, CDR2 SMNVEV (reference sequence). The CDR3 has 13 amino acids. V lost 0 bases to trimming and J lost 7 bases, with 9 bases between them. CDR3: CASSLSNGNEAFF. CDR3 DNA sequence: TGTGCCAGCAGTTTATCAAACGGGAATGAAGCTTTCTTT.

The chain joins TRBV7-2 to TRBJ2-1, with 13 positions matching TRBD2. The junction had 5 bases not matched to a gene; V was cut back by 5 bases and J by 7 bases. The CDR3 sequence is 15 residues long. Germline V CDR1 and CDR2: SGHTA, FQGNSA. CDR3: CASSPTSGGMNEQFF. The CDR3 nucleotides are TGTGCCAGCAGCCCGACTAGCGGGGGGATGAATGAGCAGTTCTTC.

V and J are TRBV6-5 and TRBJ2-3; weak D call: TRBD2 (5 bases). Germline-derived CDR1 and CDR2 are MNHEY and SVGAGI. V dropped 5 bases and J dropped 1 base, with 13 bases sitting between them. The CDR3 consists of 15 residues. DNA of the CDR3: TGTGCCAGCAGTACCCCGAGCGGTGGCACAGATACGCAGTATTTT. Residues: CASSTPSGGTDTQYF.

The V gene is TRBV6-6, the J gene TRBJ1-3, with a possible D match to TRBD1 (5 bases). Trimming removed 7 bases at V and 2 bases at J, with 12 bases between. Germline assignment: CDR1 MNHNY and CDR2 SVGAGI (reference sequence). The CDR3 length is 14 residues. The CDR3 bases are TGTGCCAGCACGGGGGGGAACACTGGAAACACCATATATTTT. This codes for CASTGGNTGNTIYF.

This CDR3 is CASSWGPGTGTDTQYF. The DNA for the CDR3 is TGTGCCAGCAGTTGGGGACCGGGGACAGGCACAGATACGCAGTATTTT. The chain recombines TRBV27 with TRBJ2-3, with 7 bases identical to TRBD1. The V gene's germline CDR1 is MNHEY and CDR2 SMNVEV (reference sequence). J was trimmed by 1 base and V by 4 bases; bases with no gene match: 8. This CDR3 has 16 amino acids.

The chain carries TRBV7-2 and TRBJ1-1; no definite D call. This CDR3 comprises 14 residues. V lost 5 bases, J lost 4 bases, and 14 bases lay in between. In germline, CDR1 is SGHTA, CDR2 FQGNSA. The DNA for the CDR3 is TGTGCCAGCAGCGCCGTAGGAGGATGCACTGAAGCTTTCTTT. This translates into CASSAVGGCTEAFF.

The V and J genes are TRBV27 and TRBJ2-7, with D uncertain. In germline, CDR1 is MNHEY, CDR2 SMNVEV (reference sequence). Trimming left V 5 bases short and J 5 bases short, with 19 bases between. The CDR3 has 15 amino acids. Here the CDR3 DNA reads TGTGCCAGCAGTACCCATAACCGGTTCTCGGACGAGCAGTACTTC. It encodes CASSTHNRFSDEQYF.

The rearrangement uses TRBV11-2 and TRBJ2-3; unclear D gene. CDR3 length: 12 amino acids. Trimming shortened V by 1 base and J by 6 bases, and 5 bases separated the two germline ends. Germline assignment: CDR1 SGHAT and CDR2 FQNNGV. CDR3 in amino acids: CASSLVSDTQYF. The DNA for the CDR3 is TGTGCCAGCAGCTTAGTTTCCGATACGCAGTATTTT.

The V and J genes are TRBV6-6 and TRBJ1-2; 10 bases fit TRBD1. Germline V gene lookup returns CDR1 MNHNY and CDR2 SVGAGI (reference sequence). The junction had 10 bases not matched to a gene; V was cut back by 5 bases and J by 1 base. The length of the CDR3 is 17 residues. In DNA form, the CDR3 reads TGTGCCAGCAGTCCCCGGGGACAGGGGTTTAGTAACTATGGCTACACCTTC. It specifies CASSPRGQGFSNYGYTF.

V is TRBV6-1 and J is TRBJ2-1, with 7 nucleotides matching TRBD2. This CDR3 region has 19 residues. CDR1 and CDR2 (germline): MNHNS, SASEGT. V lost 1 base, J lost 0 bases, and 12 bases stayed unmatched. CDR3 sequence reads: CASSEGLFPLARSYNEQFF. The CDR3 DNA follows: TGTGCCAGCAGTGAAGGATTATTCCCACTAGCGCGCTCCTACAATGAGCAGTTCTTC.

V is TRBV13 and J is TRBJ2-7; 10 positions agree with TRBD2. V lost 2 bases to trimming and J lost 3 bases; unmatched junction nucleotides: 13. Germline V gene sequence: CDR1 PRHDT, CDR2 FYEKMQ (reference sequence). This CDR3 is built from 18 residues. The CDR3, as DNA: TGTGCCAGCAGCTTATTGGCTAGCGGGGGCCAGCCCGACTACGAGCAGTACTTC. Its translation is CASSLLASGGQPDYEQYF.

The chain employs TRBV2 and TRBJ2-1; no firm D call. This CDR3 has 14 residues. With 7 bases removed from V and 0 bases from J, the gap between germline ends came to 10 bases. The germline CDR1 and CDR2 sequences are SNHLY and FYNNEI. The chain's CDR3 is CASTEYSSYNEQFF. The CDR3 DNA reads as TGTGCCAGCACGGAATACAGCTCCTACAATGAGCAGTTCTTC.

V and J are TRBV19 and TRBJ1-1, with D perhaps TRBD1 (6 bases). The V end was cut by 5 bases, the J end by 8 bases, with 18 bases between. The CDR3 is 14 amino acids. Germline-derived CDR1 and CDR2 are LNHDA and SQIVND (reference sequence). The CDR3 DNA reads as TGTGCCAGTAGTCCCAAGGGGGGGAACCGGGAAGCTTTCTTT. It yields the protein CASSPKGGNREAFF.

V and J are TRBV4-2 and TRBJ2-2, with 8 bases lining up with TRBD2. This CDR3 has 17 amino acids. V was pared by 0 bases and J by 4 bases, with 7 bases of the junction left unmatched. Germline values: CDR1 LGHNA, CDR2 YNFKEQ. CDR3 nucleotide sequence: TGTGCCAGCAGCCAAGATGCGGCGGGGGGTCTCACCGGGGAGCTGTTTTTT. As protein: CASSQDAAGGLTGELFF.

In this sample, this clone turned up once. This chain connects TRBV9 to TRBJ2-5, with a tentative D call TRBD2 (7 bases). Trimming stripped 2 bases from V and 5 bases from J, with 22 bases between. CDR3 size: 17 residues. The germline V gene has CDR1 SGDLS and CDR2 YYNGEE. The CDR3 is CASSVLGSGGGMETQYF. Here the CDR3 DNA reads TGTGCCAGCAGCGTCTTGGGCTCTGGCGGGGGCATGGAGACCCAGTACTTC.

The chain links TRBV11-3 to TRBJ1-6; D remains ambiguous. CDR1 SGHNT and CDR2 YENEEA come from the germline V gene. This CDR3 is 15 amino acids long. V lost 5 bases and J lost 0, with 8 bases in between. The CDR3: CASSGTDSYNSPLHF. The CDR3 DNA sequence: TGTGCCAGCAGCGGTACGGACTCCTATAATTCACCCCTCCACTTT. Drawing the rest from reference TRBV11-3 and TRBJ1-6, the complete variable domain is EAGVVQSPRYKIIEKKQPVAFWCNPISGHNTLYWYLQNLGQGPELLIRYENEEAVDDSQLPKDRFSAERLKGVDSTLKIQPAELGDSAVYLCASSGTDSYNSPLHFGNGTRLTVT.

Remarks on this clone: The junction shows a germline mismatch at one end, possibly a read error. J is TRBJ1-4 and V is TRBV5-4; the D is unclear. The CDR3 consists of 15 residues. Germline-derived CDR1 and CDR2 are SGHNT and YYREEE (reference sequence). CDR3 bases: TGTGCCAGCAGTTTGGATTTTGCAACTAATGAAAAACTGTTTTTT. Its translation is CASSLDFATNEKLFF.

This chain joins TRBV27 and TRBJ1-5, with no clear D. Per germline, CDR1 MNHEY and CDR2 SMNVEV (reference sequence). V gave up 6 bases and J gave up 1 base, with 13 bases separating them. The CDR3 is 15 amino acids. The CDR3 DNA reads TGTGCCAGCAGACTCGGAAGTGTAAGCAATCAGCCCCAGCATTTT. This encodes CASRLGSVSNQPQHF.